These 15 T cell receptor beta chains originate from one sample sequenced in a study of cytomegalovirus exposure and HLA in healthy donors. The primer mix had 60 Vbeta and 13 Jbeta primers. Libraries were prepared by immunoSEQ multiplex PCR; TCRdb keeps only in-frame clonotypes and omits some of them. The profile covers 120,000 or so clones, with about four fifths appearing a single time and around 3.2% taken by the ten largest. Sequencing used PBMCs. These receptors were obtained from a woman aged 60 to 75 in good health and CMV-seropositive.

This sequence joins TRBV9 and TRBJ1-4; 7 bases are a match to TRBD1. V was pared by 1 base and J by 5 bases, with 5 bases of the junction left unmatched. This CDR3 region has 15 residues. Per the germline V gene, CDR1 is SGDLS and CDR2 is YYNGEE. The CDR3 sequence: CASSVSPRGNEKLFF. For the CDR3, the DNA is TGTGCCAGCAGCGTAAGTCCCAGGGGGAATGAAAAACTGTTTTTT.

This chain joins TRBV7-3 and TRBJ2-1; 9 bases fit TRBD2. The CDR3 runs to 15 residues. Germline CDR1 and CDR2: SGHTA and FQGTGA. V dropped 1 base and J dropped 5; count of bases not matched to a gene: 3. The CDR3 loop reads CASSLKLAGHNEQFF. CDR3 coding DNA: TGTGCCAGCAGCTTAAAGCTAGCGGGACACAATGAGCAGTTCTTC. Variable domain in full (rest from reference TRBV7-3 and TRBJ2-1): GAGVSQTPSNKVTEKGKYVELRCDPISGHTALYWYRQSLGQGPEFLIYFQGTGAADDSGLPNDRFFAVRPEGSVSTLKIQRTERGDSAVYLCASSLKLAGHNEQFFGPGTRLTVL.

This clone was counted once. The CDR3 here is CASSRTGGNYGYTF. The DNA of the CDR3 is TGTGCCAGCAGCAGGACAGGGGGCAACTATGGCTACACCTTC. The rearrangement uses TRBV7-9 and TRBJ1-2; 11 bases match TRBD1. The CDR3 loop spans 14 amino acids. The J segment lost 2 bases and the V segment lost 5 bases, leaving 1 base of the junction unmatched. CDR1 is SEHNR, CDR2 FQNEAQ, per germline (reference sequence).

CDR3 protein: CASSLQGASLAGADNEQFF. The DNA for the CDR3 is TGCGCCAGCAGCCTACAGGGGGCTAGTTTAGCGGGAGCGGATAATGAGCAGTTCTTC. The chain combines TRBV5-1 with TRBJ2-1; either TRBD1 or TRBD2 may fit D (9 bases each). The V gene lost 4 bases and the J gene lost 7 bases, with 30 bases spanning the gap. CDR1 and CDR2 (germline): SGHRS, YFSETQ. The CDR3 length is 19 residues.

The CDR3 coding sequence is TGCGCCAGCAGCTTGGTGACTAGCGGGACTCCTGGTGAGCAGTTCTTC. Translating gives CASSLVTSGTPGEQFF. The chain links TRBV5-1 to TRBJ2-1, with 11 bases aligning to TRBD2. The V segment lost 0 bases and the J segment 9 bases; nucleotides outside the gene matches: 8. This CDR3 region has 16 residues. Per the germline V gene, CDR1 is SGHRS and CDR2 is YFSETQ.

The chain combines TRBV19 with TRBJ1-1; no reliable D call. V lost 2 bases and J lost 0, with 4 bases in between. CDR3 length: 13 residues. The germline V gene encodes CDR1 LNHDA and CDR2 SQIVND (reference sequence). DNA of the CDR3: TGTGCCAGTAGTATACAGTTGAACACTGAAGCTTTCTTT. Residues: CASSIQLNTEAFF.

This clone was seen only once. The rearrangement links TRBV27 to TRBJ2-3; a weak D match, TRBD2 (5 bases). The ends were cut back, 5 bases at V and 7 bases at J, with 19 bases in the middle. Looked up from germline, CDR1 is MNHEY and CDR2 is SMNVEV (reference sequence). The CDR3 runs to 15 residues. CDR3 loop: CASSPRTPTLYTQYF. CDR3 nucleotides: TGTGCCAGCAGTCCCCGGACTCCCACACTTTATACGCAGTATTTT.

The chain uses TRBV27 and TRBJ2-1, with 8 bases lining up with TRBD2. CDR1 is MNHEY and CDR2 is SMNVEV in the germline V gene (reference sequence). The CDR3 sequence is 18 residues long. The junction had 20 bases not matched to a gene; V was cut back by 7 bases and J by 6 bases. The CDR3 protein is CASILRWRGLATPNEQFF. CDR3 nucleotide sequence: TGTGCCAGCATCCTACGGTGGAGAGGACTAGCAACCCCCAATGAGCAGTTCTTC.

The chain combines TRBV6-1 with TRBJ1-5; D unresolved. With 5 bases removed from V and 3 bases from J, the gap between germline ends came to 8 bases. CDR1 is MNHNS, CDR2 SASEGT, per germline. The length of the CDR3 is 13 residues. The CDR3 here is CASSRANNQPQHF. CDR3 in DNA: TGTGCCAGCAGTCGAGCAAACAATCAGCCCCAGCATTTT.

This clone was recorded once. The CDR3: CASSDGQGVNTEAFF. The CDR3 DNA follows: TGCGCCAGCAGTGATGGACAGGGGGTGAACACTGAAGCTTTCTTT. This chain links TRBV10-1 with TRBJ1-1; 10 positions agree with TRBD1. After removal of 3 bases from V and 0 bases from J, the junction contained 1 base not matched to a gene. Germline V lookup: CDR1 WNHNN, CDR2 SYGVQD (reference sequence). The CDR3 totals 15 residues.

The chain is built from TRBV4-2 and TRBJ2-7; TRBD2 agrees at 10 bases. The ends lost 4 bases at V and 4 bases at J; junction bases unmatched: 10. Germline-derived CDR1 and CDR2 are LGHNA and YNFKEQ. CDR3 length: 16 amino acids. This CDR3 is CASSPIIAGGMYEQYF. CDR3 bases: TGTGCCAGCAGCCCCATAATAGCGGGAGGTATGTACGAGCAGTACTTC.

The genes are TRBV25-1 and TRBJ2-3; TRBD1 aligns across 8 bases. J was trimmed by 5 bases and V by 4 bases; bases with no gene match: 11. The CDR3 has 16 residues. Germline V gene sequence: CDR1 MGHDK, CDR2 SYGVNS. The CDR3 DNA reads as TGTGCCAGCAGTGTCCGCCTTGGACAGGGTGAAGATACGCAGTATTTT. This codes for CASSVRLGQGEDTQYF.

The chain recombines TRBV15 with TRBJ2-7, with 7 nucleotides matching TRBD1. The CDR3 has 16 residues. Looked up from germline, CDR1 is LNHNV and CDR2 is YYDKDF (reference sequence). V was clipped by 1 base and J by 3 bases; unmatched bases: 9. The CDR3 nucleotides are TGTGCCACCAGCAGAGCAACAGGGGAAGGACTCTACGAGCAGTACTTC. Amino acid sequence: CATSRATGEGLYEQYF.

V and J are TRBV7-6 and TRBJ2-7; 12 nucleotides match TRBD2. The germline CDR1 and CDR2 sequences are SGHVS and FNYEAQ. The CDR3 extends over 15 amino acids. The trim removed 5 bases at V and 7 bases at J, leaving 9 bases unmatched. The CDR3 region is CASSGRLAGVKEQYF. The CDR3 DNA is TGTGCCAGCAGCGGACGACTAGCGGGAGTAAAAGAGCAGTACTTC.

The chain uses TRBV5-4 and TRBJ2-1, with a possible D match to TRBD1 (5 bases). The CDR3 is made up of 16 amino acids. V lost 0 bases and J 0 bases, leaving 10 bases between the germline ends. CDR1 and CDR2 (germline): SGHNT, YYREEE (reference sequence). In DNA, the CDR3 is TGTGCCAGCAGCTTGGGGACAAACCCCTCCTACAATGAGCAGTTCTTC. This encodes CASSLGTNPSYNEQFF.